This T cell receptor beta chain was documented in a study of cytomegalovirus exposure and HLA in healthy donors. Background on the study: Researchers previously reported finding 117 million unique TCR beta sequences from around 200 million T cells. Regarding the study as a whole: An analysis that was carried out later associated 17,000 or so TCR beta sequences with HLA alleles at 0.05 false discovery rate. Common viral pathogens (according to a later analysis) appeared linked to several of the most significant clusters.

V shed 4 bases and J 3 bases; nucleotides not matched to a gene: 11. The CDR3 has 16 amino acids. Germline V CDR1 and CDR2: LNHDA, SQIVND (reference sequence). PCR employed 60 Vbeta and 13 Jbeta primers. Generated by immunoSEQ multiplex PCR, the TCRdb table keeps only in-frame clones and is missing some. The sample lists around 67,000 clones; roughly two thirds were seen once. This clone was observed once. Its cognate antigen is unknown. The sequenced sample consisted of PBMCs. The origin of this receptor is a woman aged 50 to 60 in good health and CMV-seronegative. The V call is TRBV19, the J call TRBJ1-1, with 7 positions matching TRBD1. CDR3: CASSKIHGQGDTEAFF. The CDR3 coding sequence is TGTGCCAGTAGTAAGATACATGGGCAGGGGGACACTGAAGCTTTCTTT.